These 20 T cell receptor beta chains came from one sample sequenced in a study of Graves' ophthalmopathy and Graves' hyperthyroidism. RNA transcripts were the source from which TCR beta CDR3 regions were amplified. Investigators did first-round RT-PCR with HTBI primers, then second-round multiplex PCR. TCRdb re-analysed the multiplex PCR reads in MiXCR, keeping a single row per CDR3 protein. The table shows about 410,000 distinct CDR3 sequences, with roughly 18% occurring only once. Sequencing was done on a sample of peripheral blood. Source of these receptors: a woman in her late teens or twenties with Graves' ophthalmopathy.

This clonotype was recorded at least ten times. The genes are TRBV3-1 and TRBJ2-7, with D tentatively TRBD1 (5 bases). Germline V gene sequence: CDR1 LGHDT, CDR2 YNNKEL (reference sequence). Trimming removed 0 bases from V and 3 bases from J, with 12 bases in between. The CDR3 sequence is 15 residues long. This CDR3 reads CASSQEMAGHYEQYF. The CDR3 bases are TGTGCCAGCAGCCAAGAGATGGCAGGGCACTACGAGCAGTACTTC.

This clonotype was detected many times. The CDR3 coding sequence is TGCAGTGCTAGAGTTCAGATCACTGAAGCTTTCTTT. Translation gives CSARVQITEAFF. The chain joins TRBV20-1 to TRBJ1-1; unclear D gene. The V gene's germline CDR1 is DFQATT and CDR2 SNEGSKA (reference sequence). Deletions cut 1 base from V and 4 bases from J, with 7 bases between. There are 12 residues in the CDR3.

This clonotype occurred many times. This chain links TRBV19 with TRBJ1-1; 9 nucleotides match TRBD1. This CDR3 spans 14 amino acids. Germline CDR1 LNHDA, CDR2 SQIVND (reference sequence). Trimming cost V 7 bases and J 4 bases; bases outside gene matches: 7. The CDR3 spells CASTPTGGGTEAFF. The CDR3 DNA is TGTGCCAGTACCCCAACAGGGGGCGGCACTGAAGCTTTCTTT.

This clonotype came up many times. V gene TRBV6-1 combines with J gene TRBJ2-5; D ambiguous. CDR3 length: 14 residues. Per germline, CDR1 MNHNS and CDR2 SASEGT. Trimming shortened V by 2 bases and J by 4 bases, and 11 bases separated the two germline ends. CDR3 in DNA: TGTGCCAGCAGTGAACATGGTGGCGGAGAGACCCAGTACTTC. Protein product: CASSEHGGGETQYF.

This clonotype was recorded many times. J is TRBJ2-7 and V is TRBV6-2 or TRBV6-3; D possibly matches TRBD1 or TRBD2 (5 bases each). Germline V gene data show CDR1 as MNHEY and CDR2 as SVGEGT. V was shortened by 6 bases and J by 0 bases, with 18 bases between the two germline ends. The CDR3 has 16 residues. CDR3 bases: TGTGCCAGCAGCTATTACTCCGGGACCGACTCCTACGAGCAGTACTTC. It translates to CASSYYSGTDSYEQYF.

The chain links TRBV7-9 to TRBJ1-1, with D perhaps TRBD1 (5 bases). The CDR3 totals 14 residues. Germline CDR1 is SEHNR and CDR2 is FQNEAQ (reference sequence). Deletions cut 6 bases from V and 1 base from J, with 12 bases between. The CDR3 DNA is TGTGCCAGCAGAGAGACAGAATGGAACACTGAAGCTTTCTTT. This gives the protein CASRETEWNTEAFF.

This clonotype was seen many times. The CDR3 DNA reads TGCGCCAGCAGCCTGGACCGACAGGGTTCCCTTGTTTTAGATTCACCCCTCCACTTT. Translation gives CASSLDRQGSLVLDSPLHF. This chain uses TRBV4-3 with TRBJ1-6, with TRBD1 identical over 7 bases. J gave up 8 bases and V 4 bases, and 20 bases lay outside the gene matches. Germline V gene lookup returns CDR1 LGHNA and CDR2 YSLEER. The CDR3 totals 19 residues.

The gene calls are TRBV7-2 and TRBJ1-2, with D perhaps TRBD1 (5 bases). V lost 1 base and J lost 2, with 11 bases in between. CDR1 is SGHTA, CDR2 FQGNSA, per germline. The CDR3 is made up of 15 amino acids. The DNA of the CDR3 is TGTGCCAGCAGCTTAGTAGTGGGGGGGAACTATGGCTACACCTTC. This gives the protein CASSLVVGGNYGYTF. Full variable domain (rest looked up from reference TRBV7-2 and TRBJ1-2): GAGVSQSPSNKVTEKGKDVELRCDPISGHTALYWYRQSLGQGLEFLIYFQGNSAPDKSGLPSDRFSAERTGGSVSTLTIQRTQQEDSAVYLCASSLVVGGNYGYTFGSGTRLTVV.

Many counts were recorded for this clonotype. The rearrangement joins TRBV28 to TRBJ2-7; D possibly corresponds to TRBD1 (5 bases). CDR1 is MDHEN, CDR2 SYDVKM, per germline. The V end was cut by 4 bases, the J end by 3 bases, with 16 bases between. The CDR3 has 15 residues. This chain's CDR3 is CASSSPGFTRYEQYF. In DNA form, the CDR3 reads TGTGCCAGCAGTTCTCCAGGGTTTACCCGCTACGAGCAGTACTTC.

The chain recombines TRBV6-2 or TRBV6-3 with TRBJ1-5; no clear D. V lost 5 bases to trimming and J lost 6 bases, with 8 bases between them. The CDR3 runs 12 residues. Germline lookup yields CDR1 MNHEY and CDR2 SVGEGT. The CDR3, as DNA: TGTGCCAGCAGTCCCCCGGCTCAGCCCCAGCATTTT. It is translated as CASSPPAQPQHF.

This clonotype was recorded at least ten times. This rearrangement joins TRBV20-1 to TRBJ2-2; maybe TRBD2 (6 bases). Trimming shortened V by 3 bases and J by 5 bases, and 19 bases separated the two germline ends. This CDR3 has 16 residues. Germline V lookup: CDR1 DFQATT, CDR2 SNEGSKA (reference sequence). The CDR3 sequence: CSASPHTSPRTGELFF. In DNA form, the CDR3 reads TGCAGTGCTAGCCCGCATACTAGCCCGAGGACCGGGGAGCTGTTTTTT.

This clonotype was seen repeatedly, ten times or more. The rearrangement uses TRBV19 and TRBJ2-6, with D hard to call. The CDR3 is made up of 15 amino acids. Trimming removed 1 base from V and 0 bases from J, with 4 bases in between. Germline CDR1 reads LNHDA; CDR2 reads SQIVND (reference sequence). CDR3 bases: TGTGCCAGTAGTATAGGGACCTCTGGGGCCAACGTCCTGACTTTC. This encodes CASSIGTSGANVLTF.

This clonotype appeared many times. CDR3 sequence reads: CAISPSGGRTDTQYF. The CDR3 nucleotides are TGTGCCATCAGTCCTAGTGGCGGTCGCACAGATACGCAGTATTTT. J is TRBJ2-3 and V is TRBV10-3; unclear D gene. Trimming left V 5 bases short and J 1 base short, with 13 bases between. The germline gives CDR1 ENHRY, CDR2 SYGVKD. There are 15 residues in the CDR3.

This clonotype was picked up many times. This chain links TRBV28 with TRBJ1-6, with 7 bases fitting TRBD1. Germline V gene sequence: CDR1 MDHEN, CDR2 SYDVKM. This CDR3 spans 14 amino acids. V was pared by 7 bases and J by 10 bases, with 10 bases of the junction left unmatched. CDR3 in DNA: TGTGCCAGCACGAGACAGGGAACAAGATCACCCCTCCACTTT. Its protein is CASTRQGTRSPLHF. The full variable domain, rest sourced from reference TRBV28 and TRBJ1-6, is DVKVTQSSRYLVKRTGEKVFLECVQDMDHENMFWYRQDPGLGLRLIYFSYDVKMKEKGDIPEGYSVSREKKERFSLILESASTNQTSMYLCASTRQGTRSPLHFGNGTRLTVT.

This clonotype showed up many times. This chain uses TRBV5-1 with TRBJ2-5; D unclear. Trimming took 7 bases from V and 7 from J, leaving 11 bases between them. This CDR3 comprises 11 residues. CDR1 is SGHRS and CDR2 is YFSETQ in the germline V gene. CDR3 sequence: CASSAVGTQYF. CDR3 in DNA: TGCGCCAGCTCCGCAGTGGGGACCCAGTACTTC.

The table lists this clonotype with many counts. The CDR3 region has the DNA TGTGCCAGCAGGCAGGGCTCCTACGAGCAGTACTTC. Translation: CASRQGSYEQYF. This chain connects TRBV6-2 or TRBV6-3 to TRBJ2-7, with TRBD1 as a possible D gene (5 bases). CDR1 is MNHEY and CDR2 is SVGEGT in the germline V gene. This CDR3 spans 12 amino acids. Trimming cost V 6 bases and J 0 bases, with 6 bases left between them.

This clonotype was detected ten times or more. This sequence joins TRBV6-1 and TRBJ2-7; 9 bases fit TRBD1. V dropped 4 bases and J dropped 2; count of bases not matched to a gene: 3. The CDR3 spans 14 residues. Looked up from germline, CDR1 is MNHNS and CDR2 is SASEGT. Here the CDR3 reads CASSGTGAAYEQYF. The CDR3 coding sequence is TGTGCCAGCAGTGGGACAGGGGCGGCCTACGAGCAGTACTTC.

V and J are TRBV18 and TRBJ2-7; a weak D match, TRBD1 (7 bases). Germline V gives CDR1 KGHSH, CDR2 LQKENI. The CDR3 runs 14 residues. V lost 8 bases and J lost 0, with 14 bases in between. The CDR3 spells CASGGGQVSYEQYF. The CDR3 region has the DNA TGTGCCAGCGGAGGGGGCCAAGTCTCCTACGAGCAGTACTTC.

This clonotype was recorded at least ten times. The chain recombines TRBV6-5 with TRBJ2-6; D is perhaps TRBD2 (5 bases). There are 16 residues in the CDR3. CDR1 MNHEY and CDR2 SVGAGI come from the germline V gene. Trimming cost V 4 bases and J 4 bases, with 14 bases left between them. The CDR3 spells CASSSLGRRGANVLTF. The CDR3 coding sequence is TGTGCCAGCAGTTCCCTCGGTCGGAGGGGGGCCAACGTCCTGACTTTC.

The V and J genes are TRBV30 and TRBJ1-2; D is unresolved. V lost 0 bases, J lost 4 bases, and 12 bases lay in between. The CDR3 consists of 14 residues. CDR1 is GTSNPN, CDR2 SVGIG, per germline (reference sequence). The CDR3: CAWSVRTGPYGYTF. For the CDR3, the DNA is TGTGCCTGGAGTGTACGGACTGGTCCCTATGGCTACACCTTC.